A single sample gave rise to the 32 T cell receptor beta chains below, sequenced in a study of regulatory T cells in long-lasting Graves disease. As for time point: persistent/refractory GD, antithyroid drugs over 5 years with positive TRAb. Researchers made the TCR library from RNA that was extracted from PBMCs. The authors built TCR beta libraries using iRepertoire HTBI primers and Arm-PCR of CDR3 regions. From the multiplex PCR reads, TCRdb called clonotypes with MiXCR, one entry per CDR3 protein. The table has roughly 500,000 distinct CDR3 sequences, 20% to 25% seen once. This sample comprised peripheral blood mononuclear cells (PBMCs), obtained when the disease was refractory, from a patient treated with antithyroid drugs. These receptors originate from a female donor with Graves disease.

This chain uses TRBV28 with TRBJ2-3, with 10 nucleotides matching TRBD2. V was pared by 4 bases and J by 5 bases, with 3 bases of the junction left unmatched. Germline CDR1 is MDHEN and CDR2 is SYDVKM. The CDR3 contains 14 residues. The CDR3 DNA follows: TGTGCCAGCAGTTACAGACTAGCGGGAGATACGCAGTATTTT. Translated: CASSYRLAGDTQYF. Complete variable domain (other parts from reference TRBV28 and TRBJ2-3): DVKVTQSSRYLVKRTGEKVFLECVQDMDHENMFWYRQDPGLGLRLIYFSYDVKMKEKGDIPEGYSVSREKKERFSLILESASTNQTSMYLCASSYRLAGDTQYFGPGTRLTVL.

This clonotype occurred many times. The gene calls are TRBV5-1 and TRBJ1-4, with D hard to call. The CDR3 contains 15 residues. CDR1 and CDR2 (germline): SGHRS, YFSETQ. With 4 bases removed from V and 0 bases from J, the gap between germline ends came to 10 bases. The CDR3 protein is CASSPTFATNEKLFF. DNA for the CDR3: TGCGCCAGCAGCCCGACCTTTGCAACTAATGAAAAACTGTTTTTT.

This clonotype was seen many times. The rearrangement joins TRBV6-9 to TRBJ2-7; D ambiguous. This CDR3 contains 11 residues. V lost 4 bases, J lost 3 bases, and 4 bases lay in between. The germline CDR1 and CDR2 sequences are MNHGY and SVAAGI. The CDR3 here is CASSWDYEQYF. The CDR3 bases are TGTGCCAGCAGTTGGGACTACGAGCAGTACTTC.

This clonotype appeared many times. The rearrangement uses TRBV29-1 and TRBJ1-1, with D possibly matching TRBD1 (5 bases). Per the germline V gene, CDR1 is SQVTM and CDR2 is ANQGSEA. The V end was cut by 3 bases, the J end by 4 bases, with 15 bases between. The CDR3 consists of 14 residues. CDR3 amino acids: CSVDRGREATEAFF. CDR3 bases: TGCAGCGTTGACCGCGGCAGGGAGGCCACTGAAGCTTTCTTT.

This clonotype came up many times. The chain combines TRBV6-1 with TRBJ1-2; D call uncertain. Between the trimmed V and J ends, which lost 2 bases and 2 bases, there was a span of 6 bases. Germline V lookup: CDR1 MNHNS, CDR2 SASEGT. CDR3 length equals 13 residues. The CDR3 sequence is CASSERPNYGYTF. In DNA form, the CDR3 reads TGTGCCAGCAGTGAAAGGCCGAACTATGGCTACACCTTC.

This clonotype has just a few counts. The chain employs TRBV11-1 and TRBJ2-1; D remains unclear. The germline V gene encodes CDR1 SGHAT and CDR2 FQDESV (reference sequence). The CDR3 consists of 11 residues. V was cut by 1 base and J by 9 bases, with 4 bases left in between. As DNA, the CDR3 is TGTGCCAGCAGCTTAGAATTTGAGCAGTTCTTC. It codes for CASSLEFEQFF.

The rearrangement links TRBV15 to TRBJ2-7; D not resolved. CDR1 LNHNV and CDR2 YYDKDF come from the germline V gene (reference sequence). The CDR3 is 13 amino acids. The V and J ends lost 1 base and 4 bases respectively, with 8 bases between them. CDR3 in DNA: TGTGCCACCAGCAGAGCATTGGGGTACGAGCAGTACTTC. Translated: CATSRALGYEQYF.

This clonotype was seen ten or more times. V gene TRBV2 combines with J gene TRBJ2-2, with TRBD1 identical over 9 bases. The CDR3 extends over 15 amino acids. V shed 7 bases and J 5 bases; nucleotides not matched to a gene: 8. CDR1 is SNHLY and CDR2 is FYNNEI in the germline V gene. CDR3 sequence: CASNPQGAGTGELFF. CDR3 bases: TGTGCCAGCAACCCACAGGGGGCGGGGACCGGGGAGCTGTTTTTT.

The chain couples TRBV24-1 to TRBJ2-7; the match to TRBD1 covers 8 bases. The CDR3 totals 15 residues. Germline V gene sequence: CDR1 KGHDR, CDR2 SFDVKD. J was trimmed by 2 bases and V by 3 bases; bases with no gene match: 5. The CDR3 loop reads CATSDAGTGAYEQYF. In DNA, the CDR3 is TGTGCCACCAGTGATGCCGGGACAGGCGCCTACGAGCAGTACTTC.

This clonotype was counted at least ten times. The chain uses TRBV7-2 and TRBJ2-1, with 10 bases fitting TRBD2. Trimming cost V 5 bases and J 6 bases; bases outside gene matches: 4. The CDR3 is 14 residues long. The V gene's germline CDR1 is SGHTA and CDR2 FQGNSA. This chain's CDR3 is CASSRLAGGNEQFF. DNA for the CDR3: TGTGCCAGCAGCCGACTAGCGGGCGGCAATGAGCAGTTCTTC. Full variable domain (missing parts from reference TRBV7-2 and TRBJ2-1): GAGVSQSPSNKVTEKGKDVELRCDPISGHTALYWYRQSLGQGLEFLIYFQGNSAPDKSGLPSDRFSAERTGGSVSTLTIQRTQQEDSAVYLCASSRLAGGNEQFFGPGTRLTVL.

At least ten counts were recorded for this clonotype. V and J are TRBV28 and TRBJ2-5; D may be TRBD2 (6 bases). The length of the CDR3 is 14 residues. The V end lost 1 base, the J end lost 2 bases, and 8 bases lay between the germline ends. CDR1 MDHEN and CDR2 SYDVKM come from the germline V gene. CDR3 in amino acids: CASSLSRGQETQYF. CDR3 coding DNA: TGTGCCAGCAGTTTATCCCGGGGGCAAGAGACCCAGTACTTC.

The chain has TRBV2 and TRBJ1-2; TRBD1 is a possible D gene (6 bases). CDR1 is SNHLY, CDR2 FYNNEI, per germline. The germline V and J ends were trimmed by 4 bases and 4 bases, with 13 bases remaining between them. The CDR3 consists of 14 residues. As DNA, the CDR3 is TGTGCCAGCAGTGGACAGGTCGGAGGCTATGGCTACACCTTC. Encoded protein: CASSGQVGGYGYTF.

The table lists this clonotype with many counts. The CDR3 region is CASSLDYPLQNEQYF. The CDR3 DNA is TGTGCCAGCAGCTTAGATTATCCTTTACAAAACGAGCAGTACTTC. V gene TRBV11-2 combines with J gene TRBJ2-7; D is uncertain. Per germline, CDR1 SGHAT and CDR2 FQNNGV. V lost 0 bases, J lost 5 bases, and 14 bases lay in between. This CDR3 has 15 amino acids.

The rearrangement uses TRBV11-3 and TRBJ1-6; 8 nucleotides agree with TRBD1. The CDR3 has 15 amino acids. The V segment lost 5 bases and the J segment 7 bases; nucleotides outside the gene matches: 7. Germline V gene data show CDR1 as SGHNT and CDR2 as YENEEA. The CDR3 region is CASSVRTGKNSPLHF. The DNA for the CDR3 is TGTGCCAGCAGCGTCAGGACAGGGAAGAATTCACCCCTCCACTTT.

This chain links TRBV10-3 with TRBJ1-2, with TRBD1 matching over 8 bases. V lost 2 bases to trimming and J lost 4 bases; unmatched junction nucleotides: 9. Per germline, CDR1 ENHRY and CDR2 SYGVKD. This CDR3 spans 16 amino acids. CDR3 amino acids: CAISEQGRGRSYGYTF. The CDR3 DNA reads TGTGCCATCAGTGAGCAAGGCAGGGGGCGCTCCTATGGCTACACCTTC.

This clonotype came up a few times. V and J are TRBV20-1 and TRBJ2-5; TRBD1 matches at 7 bases. There are 13 residues in the CDR3. The trim removed 5 bases at V and 3 bases at J, leaving 6 bases unmatched. From germline, CDR1 is DFQATT and CDR2 SNEGSKA (reference sequence). The chain's CDR3 is CSADRASEETQYF. DNA for the CDR3: TGCAGTGCTGACAGGGCCTCGGAAGAGACCCAGTACTTC.

The table lists this clonotype with a few counts. The chain couples TRBV7-9 to TRBJ1-6; D gene ambiguous. Trimming shortened V by 5 bases and J by 7 bases, and 12 bases separated the two germline ends. In germline, CDR1 is SEHNR, CDR2 FQNEAQ (reference sequence). There are 14 residues in the CDR3. The CDR3 sequence is CASSPTISNSPLHF. CDR3 bases: TGTGCCAGCAGCCCCACCATCTCCAATTCACCCCTCCACTTT.

In its sample, this clonotype was seen many times. The V and J genes are TRBV7-2 and TRBJ2-7, with TRBD1 identical over 8 bases. This CDR3 is 15 amino acids long. The V and J ends lost 7 bases and 2 bases, in that order; junction bases with no gene match: 10. Germline V CDR1 and CDR2: SGHTA, FQGNSA. CDR3: CASMMDRAGPYEQYF. The DNA of the CDR3 is TGTGCCAGCATGATGGACAGGGCAGGCCCCTACGAGCAGTACTTC.

The table lists this clonotype with many counts. The rearrangement links TRBV5-1 to TRBJ2-7, with TRBD2 as a possible D gene (7 bases). V lost 0 bases to trimming and J lost 3 bases, with 13 bases between them. Looked up from germline, CDR1 is SGHRS and CDR2 is YFSETQ. The CDR3 spans 15 residues. The CDR3 is CASSLEGGLGYEQYF. CDR3 nucleotide sequence: TGCGCCAGCAGCTTGGAGGGGGGGCTGGGCTACGAGCAGTACTTC.

This clonotype was seen more than once but under ten times. The V call is TRBV7-3, the J call TRBJ1-3; 7 positions agree with TRBD1. Germline trimming cut 4 bases from V and 2 bases from J; bases unmatched to any gene: 2. The CDR3 covers 14 residues. Germline V lookup: CDR1 SGHTA, CDR2 FQGTGA. CDR3 nucleotides: TGTGCCAGCAGCTATACAGGGGCTGGAAACACCATATATTTT. This sequence encodes CASSYTGAGNTIYF.

This clonotype was counted ten times or more. The V gene is TRBV6-5, the J gene TRBJ1-5; D gene unclear. CDR3 length: 13 residues. The V end was cut by 4 bases, the J end by 4 bases, with 8 bases between. Germline values: CDR1 MNHEY, CDR2 SVGAGI. The CDR3 coding sequence is TGTGCCAGCAGTTCAGAACTTAATCAGCCCCAGCATTTT. This codes for CASSSELNQPQHF.

This clonotype was observed many times. The chain is built from TRBV12-3 or TRBV12-4 and TRBJ2-6; possibly TRBD1 or TRBD2 for D (5 bases each). V was trimmed by 1 base and J by 0 bases, leaving 10 bases between them. CDR3 length: 17 amino acids. DNA for the CDR3: TGTGCCAGCAGTTTAGGGGGGACGAACTCTGGGGCCAACGTCCTGACTTTC. Amino acid sequence: CASSLGGTNSGANVLTF.

This clonotype was counted ten times or more. CDR3 nucleotides: TGTGCCAGCAGCTTATGGGGGCTAGCGGGAGTTTTGGAGACCCAGTACTTC. It yields the protein CASSLWGLAGVLETQYF. J is TRBJ2-5 and V is TRBV11-2; 10 bases match TRBD2. Germline V lookup: CDR1 SGHAT, CDR2 FQNNGV. The CDR3 consists of 17 residues. Trimming cost V 2 bases and J 5 bases; bases outside gene matches: 11.

V is TRBV4-2 and J is TRBJ2-2; D could derive from TRBD1 or TRBD2 (5 bases each). CDR1 is LGHNA, CDR2 YNFKEQ, per germline. Trimming took 0 bases from V and 4 from J, leaving 9 bases between them. This CDR3 region has 15 residues. The CDR3 loop is CASSQEAGSTGELFF. CDR3 sequence (DNA): TGTGCCAGCAGCCAAGAAGCAGGGAGCACCGGGGAGCTGTTTTTT.

This clonotype was seen many times. The rearrangement joins TRBV3-1 to TRBJ2-5; D not certain. The germline CDR1 and CDR2 sequences are LGHDT and YNNKEL (reference sequence). The CDR3 has 12 amino acids. V was pared by 1 base and J by 8 bases, with 8 bases between. The DNA for the CDR3 is TGTGCCAGCAGCCAAGTTCGTGGAACCCAGTACTTC. Protein sequence: CASSQVRGTQYF.

This clonotype appeared once. The CDR3 protein is CASSRSPAWSYEQYF. CDR3 DNA sequence: TGTGCCAGCAGTCGCAGCCCCGCATGGTCCTACGAGCAGTACTTC. This chain joins TRBV6-1 and TRBJ2-7; D unclear. Germline values: CDR1 MNHNS, CDR2 SASEGT. The CDR3 covers 15 residues. The ends were cut back, 5 bases at V and 1 base at J, with 15 bases in the middle.

This clonotype was seen repeatedly, ten times or more. CDR3 DNA sequence: TGTGCCAGCAGTTTAGCGGCGCTAGCGAGTGAGCAGTTCTTC. Its protein is CASSLAALASEQFF. This sequence joins TRBV12-3 or TRBV12-4 and TRBJ2-1; the D gene is possibly TRBD2 (6 bases). This CDR3 spans 14 amino acids. Trimming pared 0 bases from V and 9 bases from J, leaving 12 bases between.

This clonotype has a handful of counts. One junction end does not reproduce the germline sequence, and a read error may be involved. V and J are TRBV12-3 or TRBV12-4 and TRBJ2-7; 7 nucleotides line up with TRBD1. CDR3 length: 12 amino acids. This chain's CDR3 is CASSFSRGKENF. As DNA, the CDR3 is TGTGCCAGCAGTTTTAGCAGGGGGAAAGAAAACTTC.

This clonotype appeared many times. V is TRBV28 and J is TRBJ1-2; TRBD1 matches at 8 bases. Germline CDR1 is MDHEN and CDR2 is SYDVKM. V was pared by 4 bases and J by 8 bases, with 3 bases of the junction left unmatched. The CDR3 length is 12 residues. CDR3 nucleotide sequence: TGTGCCAGCAGTTCGCAGGGGGCCGGCTACACCTTC. This encodes CASSSQGAGYTF.

This chain joins TRBV7-2 and TRBJ2-5; 10 bases map to TRBD1. The germline V gene has CDR1 SGHTA and CDR2 FQGNSA. There are 16 residues in the CDR3. The junction had 8 bases not matched to a gene; V was cut back by 2 bases and J by 5 bases. Here the CDR3 DNA reads TGTGCCAGCAGCTTACAGACAGGGGGCCCAAAGGAGACCCAGTACTTC. This sequence encodes CASSLQTGGPKETQYF.

As to this clonotype: A much larger clone sits a single nucleotide away, making a read error possible. In DNA, the CDR3 is TGTGCCAGCAGTTCTCAGGAGAGGACTGAAGCTTTCTTT. Its translation: CASSSQERTEAFF. This chain joins TRBV27 and TRBJ1-1; no firm D call. The V gene's germline CDR1 is MNHEY and CDR2 SMNVEV (reference sequence). This CDR3 contains 13 residues. V was pared by 4 bases and J by 5 bases, with 11 bases between.

This clonotype has a handful of counts. This chain connects TRBV27 to TRBJ1-2, with D unclear. Between the trimmed V and J ends, which lost 3 bases and 4 bases, there was a span of 12 bases. The CDR3 is made up of 14 amino acids. Germline CDR1 is MNHEY and CDR2 is SMNVEV (reference sequence). For the CDR3, the DNA is TGTGCCAGCAGTTTTGATTACCTCTCCTATGGCTACACCTTC. It encodes CASSFDYLSYGYTF.